This T cell receptor beta chain was captured by sequencing in a study of cytomegalovirus exposure and HLA in healthy donors. The PCR was carried out with 60 Vbeta primers and 13 Jbeta primers. This table comes from immunoSEQ multiplex PCR, and its TCRdb copy is limited to in-frame clones, with some not included. Of approximately 220,000 clones in the sample, less than 85% were seen once. J lost 0 bases, V lost 5 bases, and 7 bases had no gene match. CDR3 length: 16 residues. The germline CDR1 and CDR2 sequences are SEHNR and FQNEAQ (reference sequence). This receptor was obtained from a man aged 18 to 29 in good health and CMV-seronegative. Material: PBMCs. The V and J genes are TRBV7-9 and TRBJ2-1; 7 positions agree with TRBD2. The CDR3 loop reads CASSPQAGSSYNEQFF. The CDR3 DNA reads TGTGCCAGCAGCCCCCAAGCGGGGAGCTCCTACAATGAGCAGTTCTTC.